The rows below give T cell receptor beta chains drawn from one sample of a study of radiation and T cells in renal cell carcinoma. Produced via immunoSEQ multiplex PCR; TCRdb's table is partial and in-frame only. The table has about 130,000 clones, over 75% seen once. Source: blood, taken from a patient whose treatment included radiotherapy and nephrectomy. Receptors originate from a woman in her 50s with renal cell carcinoma. Each CDR3 is given with its conserved first and last residue. A D gene is named only where the DNA matches it firmly. A row's size may be missing; if present it is once, few, many or a size class.

TRBV5-4	TRBJ2-7	NA	NA	15	TGTGCCAGCAACTTGGGCCTAGCGAGCATCTACGAGCAGTACTTC	CASNLGLASIYEQYF
TRBV27	TRBJ2-1	NA	NA	18	TGTGCCAGCAGTTTATTGGCCCGGCCGGGACAAAACGGCAATGAGCAGTTCTTC	CASSLLARPGQNGNEQFF
TRBV4-2	TRBJ1-2	NA	NA	13	TGTGCCAGCAGCCAAGTGCTGGGGGATGGCTACACCTTC	CASSQVLGDGYTF
TRBV14	TRBJ2-1	TRBD1	NA	14	TGTGCCAGCAGCCATCGGGACAGGGAACATGAGCAGTTCTTC	CASSHRDREHEQFF
TRBV9	TRBJ2-2	TRBD2	NA	20	TGTGCCAGCAGCGTAGCTCATGAATTCCTAGCGGGGGAGCGGACCGGGGAGCTGTTTTTT	CASSVAHEFLAGERTGELFF
TRBV18	TRBJ1-6	NA	NA	15	TGTGCCAGCTCACCACCCCGGGGTTATAATTCACCCCTCCACTTT	CASSPPRGYNSPLHF
TRBV4-2	TRBJ2-5	NA	NA	16	TGTGCCAGCAGCCACCCTCCGGGGGGCGGAGATGAGACCCAGTACTTC	CASSHPPGGGDETQYF
TRBV6-1	TRBJ2-7	NA	NA	12	TGTGCCAGCAGTCACGTGGGGTACGAGCAGTACTTC	CASSHVGYEQYF
TRBV28	TRBJ1-5	NA	once	17	TGTGCCAGCAGTTTAGGGGGCGGCGTGTATAGCAATCAGCCCCAGCATTTT	CASSLGGGVYSNQPQHF
TRBV5-6	TRBJ1-3	NA	NA	14	TGTGCCAGCAGCTTGGGGGGAGCTGGAAACACCATATATTTT	CASSLGGAGNTIYF
TRBV9	TRBJ2-5	TRBD2	NA	17	TGTGCCAGCAGCGTAGGCGGACTAGCGGGGGGGAAAGAGACCCAGTACTTC	CASSVGGLAGGKETQYF
TRBV11-1	TRBJ1-6	NA	NA	14	TGTGCCAGCAGCCTACAAGGAGGGAATTCACCCCTCCACTTT	CASSLQGGNSPLHF
TRBV18	TRBJ2-3	TRBD2	NA	16	TGTGCCAGCTCACCACCCCTAGCGGGGGGTACAGATACGCAGTATTTT	CASSPPLAGGTDTQYF
TRBV19	TRBJ1-2	TRBD1	NA	16	TGTGCCAGTAGACGATGGGGGGACAGAACTAACTATGGCTACACCTTC	CASRRWGDRTNYGYTF
TRBV9	TRBJ2-5	TRBD2	NA	17	TGTGCCAGCAGCGTAGAACCTAGCGGGGGGCCGCAAGAGACCCAGTACTTC	CASSVEPSGGPQETQYF
TRBV5-1	TRBJ2-3	NA	NA	16	TGCGCCAGCAGCTTGATTACAGGGTGGTACACAGATACGCAGTATTTT	CASSLITGWYTDTQYF
TRBV2	TRBJ2-1	TRBD2	NA	16	TGTGCCTTCCACCCTAGCGGGGGGTCCTCCTACAATGAGCAGTTCTTC	CAFHPSGGSSYNEQFF
TRBV25-1	TRBJ1-5	NA	few	14	TGTGCCAGCAGTCCCAGTCTGAACAATCAGCCCCAGCATTTT	CASSPSLNNQPQHF
TRBV5-1	TRBJ1-3	NA	NA	15	TGCGCCAGCAGCTTGGGCAGCAGGACAGGAAACACCATATATTTT	CASSLGSRTGNTIYF
TRBV5-1	TRBJ1-2	NA	NA	17	TGCGCCAGCAGCCTCACATTACAGGGTCAGGGCAGCGGTGGCTACACCTTC	CASSLTLQGQGSGGYTF
TRBV7-9	TRBJ1-1	NA	NA	14	TGTGCCAGCAGCCCGGGACTAAGGGGCACTGAAGCTTTCTTT	CASSPGLRGTEAFF
TRBV11-2	TRBJ2-7	NA	once	19	TGTGCCAGCAGCTCTAGGGCAGGCGAGTGGGGCTTGAGCTCCTACGAGCAGTACTTC	CASSSRAGEWGLSSYEQYF
TRBV6-6	TRBJ2-2	NA	few	16	TGTGCCAGCAGCACCCCGGAGAGAGGGGACACCGGGGAGCTGTTTTTT	CASSTPERGDTGELFF
TRBV18	TRBJ2-5	NA	NA	14	TGTGCCAGCTCCCCTGCTTCGTACCAAGAGACCCAGTACTTC	CASSPASYQETQYF
TRBV7-3	TRBJ2-2	TRBD1	NA	14	TGTGCCAGCAGCTGGGACAGGGTTGCCGGGGAGCTGTTTTTT	CASSWDRVAGELFF
TRBV23-1	TRBJ2-1	TRBD2	NA	19	TGCGCCAGCAGTCAATCCGGGCTAGCGGGGGGGTTCTCCTACAATGAGCAGTTCTTC	CASSQSGLAGGFSYNEQFF
TRBV7-2	TRBJ1-2	NA	NA	14	TGTGCCAGCAGCTTGGGCCATATTTCGGGAGGCTACACCTTC	CASSLGHISGGYTF
TRBV6-6	TRBJ2-7	NA	NA	15	TGTGCCAGCAGTTATGAGGCTGTGAGCTCCTACGAGCAGTACTTC	CASSYEAVSSYEQYF
TRBV11-2	TRBJ1-3	NA	NA	15	TGTGCCAGCAGCACTGACGGACTTCTTGGAAACACCATATATTTT	CASSTDGLLGNTIYF
TRBV5-1	TRBJ2-2	TRBD2	NA	14	TGCGCCAGCTCCCTCTCTAGCGGGGACGGGGAGCTGTTTTTT	CASSLSSGDGELFF
TRBV19	TRBJ2-5	TRBD2	NA	14	TGTGCCAGTGGACTAGCGGGGGCCCAAGAGACCCAGTACTTC	CASGLAGAQETQYF
TRBV9	TRBJ2-3	NA	NA	14	TGTGCCAGCAGCGAACAGGCTAGCACAGATACGCAGTATTTT	CASSEQASTDTQYF
TRBV6-5	TRBJ1-1	NA	few	15	TGTGCCAGCAGGTCTTCAGACAGGCCTAACACTGAAGCTTTCTTT	CASRSSDRPNTEAFF
TRBV7-6	TRBJ1-5	NA	once	14	TGTGCCAGCAGCTCCCTGGGGGGGGATCAGCCCCAGCATTTT	CASSSLGGDQPQHF
TRBV20-1	TRBJ2-7	NA	NA	11	TGCAGTGCCCCCCACAAGTACGAGCAGTACTTC	CSAPHKYEQYF
TRBV19	TRBJ1-6	NA	NA	11	TGTGCCAGTAGTATATCTACAGTGTTCCACTTT	CASSISTVFHF
TRBV7-2	TRBJ2-3	NA	NA	15	TGTGCCAGCAGCGAACGGGGGGCATCAGCAGATACGCAGTATTTT	CASSERGASADTQYF
TRBV30	TRBJ2-7	NA	NA	11	TGTGCCTGGAGATTGGGAGAAATTCCGTACTTC	CAWRLGEIPYF
TRBV6-5	TRBJ1-1	NA	NA	12	TGTGCCAGCAGCCTGCGCGGCACTGAAGCTTTCTTT	CASSLRGTEAFF
TRBV5-8	TRBJ1-5	TRBD1	NA	17	TGTGCCAGCAGCTGGGCGGACAGGGATAGGGGAGAACAGCCCCAGCATTTT	CASSWADRDRGEQPQHF
TRBV12-5	TRBJ1-2	NA	NA	13	TGTGCTAGTGGTTTTTCTGGGGGCCGAGGCTACACCTTC	CASGFSGGRGYTF
TRBV7-9	TRBJ2-1	NA	NA	15	TGTGCCAGCAAAAGACAGGTTCCATCCTACAATGAGCAGTTCTTC	CASKRQVPSYNEQFF
TRBV6-6	TRBJ2-3	TRBD2	NA	16	TGTGCCAGCAGTCTCGGGGGAGCGGGGGGGCCAGATACGCAGTATTTT	CASSLGGAGGPDTQYF
TRBV5-5	TRBJ1-3	NA	once	16	TGTGCCAGCAGCTTGGAAGGGTGGATCTCTGGAAACACCATATATTTT	CASSLEGWISGNTIYF
TRBV7-9	TRBJ2-7	TRBD1	NA	15	TGTGCCAGCAGCTTGTTGACAGGGGGGACCTACGAGCAGTACTTC	CASSLLTGGTYEQYF
TRBV4-1	TRBJ2-7	NA	NA	15	TGCGCCAGCAGCCTAATGCCTAGGGCTCCCTACGAGCAGTACTTC	CASSLMPRAPYEQYF
TRBV5-4	TRBJ2-3	TRBD2	NA	16	TGTGCCAGCAGCTTGGGACTAGCGGGGAGCACAGATACGCAGTATTTT	CASSLGLAGSTDTQYF
TRBV5-1	TRBJ1-2	NA	NA	14	TGCGCCAGCAGCCCGGACACAGGGAACTATGGCTACACCTTC	CASSPDTGNYGYTF
TRBV15	TRBJ2-5	NA	NA	14	TGTGCCACCAGCAGAGATGAGGGGGGGGAGACCCAGTACTTC	CATSRDEGGETQYF
TRBV19	TRBJ2-1	NA	NA	12	TGTGCCAGTAGTTCGGGCGGGCGTGAGCAGTTCTTC	CASSSGGREQFF
TRBV6-1	TRBJ1-1	NA	NA	15	TGTGCCAGCGGTAATGGGGTTGGGCTGGGCACTGAAGCTTTCTTT	CASGNGVGLGTEAFF
TRBV2	TRBJ2-4	TRBD1	NA	14	TGTGCCAGCAGCATGACAGGGGCCAAAAACATTCAGTACTTC	CASSMTGAKNIQYF
TRBV2	TRBJ2-7	NA	NA	11	TGTGCCAGCACTTACGCCTACGAGCAGTACTTC	CASTYAYEQYF
TRBV5-5	TRBJ1-4	TRBD1	NA	18	TGTGCCAGCAGCCTCCTCCCGATCTCAGGGGGCTCTAATGAAAAACTGTTTTTT	CASSLLPISGGSNEKLFF